This T cell receptor beta chain originates from a study of control samples from healthy donors and cancer patients. Data came from immunoSEQ multiplex PCR; TCRdb stores just in-frame clones and leaves some out. The sample holds 84,000 or so clones, roughly nine tenths seen once. The CDR3 runs 16 residues. Trimming stripped 6 bases from V and 4 bases from J, with 19 bases between. Germline V gene lookup returns CDR1 MDHEN and CDR2 SYDVKM. Material for sequencing was blood. The clonotype was recovered from a man aged 25-40 years in good health. The rearrangement links TRBV28 to TRBJ2-1, with D perhaps TRBD2 (5 bases). Written as DNA, the CDR3 is TGTGCCAGCAGCCAACCTCTAGCACCGATTTACAATGAGCAGTTCTTC. Protein sequence: CASSQPLAPIYNEQFF.